Shown below are 22 T cell receptor beta chains from a single sample sequenced in a study of T cell responses to AZD1222 COVID-19 vaccine. Profiled with immunoSEQ multiplex PCR; TCRdb holds only in-frame clones, not every one. The sample has 80,000 or so clones, roughly nine tenths seen once. Sequenced here: peripheral blood, sampled 28 days after the second AZD1222 dose. The receptors were gathered from an adult who received the AZD1222 COVID-19 vaccine.

This rearrangement joins TRBV12-3 or TRBV12-4 to TRBJ2-2; D is ambiguous. This CDR3 comprises 10 residues. V was trimmed by 7 bases and J by 6 bases, leaving 3 bases between them. The CDR3 nucleotides are TGTGCCAGCAAGGCCGGGGAGCTGTTTTTT. Protein: CASKAGELFF.

The rearrangement links TRBV6-5 to TRBJ2-7; a possible D gene is TRBD2 (5 bases). CDR1 is MNHEY and CDR2 is SVGAGI in the germline V gene. The CDR3 spans 15 residues. Trimming shortened V by 2 bases and J by 0 bases, and 11 bases separated the two germline ends. The CDR3 here is CASSYRGLPSYEQYF. The CDR3 DNA reads TGTGCCAGCAGTTACAGAGGGCTCCCCTCCTACGAGCAGTACTTC.

The chain combines TRBV12-5 with TRBJ1-2; D gene uncertain. The germline CDR1 and CDR2 sequences are LGHNT and FRNRAP. The CDR3 extends over 14 amino acids. Trimming removed 5 bases from V and 4 bases from J, with 14 bases in between. CDR3 sequence (DNA): TGTGCTAGTGGTCCCCCTCTGGGGAGCTATGGCTACACCTTC. Amino acid sequence: CASGPPLGSYGYTF.

The chain links TRBV30 to TRBJ1-2, with D maybe TRBD1 (6 bases). The V end was cut by 7 bases, the J end by 8 bases, with 17 bases between. Per the germline V gene, CDR1 is GTSNPN and CDR2 is SVGIG (reference sequence). This CDR3 is built from 12 residues. The CDR3 nucleotides are TGTGCCTCGAACCGAGGGGGTGGCGGCTACACCTTC. It yields the protein CASNRGGGGYTF.

The chain links TRBV3-1 (or the pseudogene TRBV3-2) to TRBJ2-2; TRBD2 agrees at 10 bases. V gave up 8 bases and J gave up 6 bases; unmatched junction bases: 6. The length of the CDR3 is 14 residues. Germline CDR1 reads LGHDT; CDR2 reads YNNKEL (reference sequence). The CDR3 loop is CASLAGGYPGELFF. CDR3 in DNA: TGTGCCAGCTTAGCGGGAGGATACCCCGGGGAGCTGTTTTTT.

In its sample, this clone was seen once. The rearrangement links TRBV6-1 to TRBJ2-1; 10 bases are a match to TRBD2. Germline assignment: CDR1 MNHNS and CDR2 SASEGT. This CDR3 spans 15 amino acids. The trim removed 4 bases at V and 1 base at J, leaving 1 base unmatched. The CDR3 region is CASSVAGGSYNEQFF. CDR3 sequence (DNA): TGTGCCAGCAGTGTAGCGGGAGGATCCTACAATGAGCAGTTCTTC.

This chain joins TRBV5-1 and TRBJ2-5, with TRBD2 identical over 11 bases. The CDR3 loop spans 15 amino acids. V shed 4 bases and J 4 bases; nucleotides not matched to a gene: 6. The germline CDR1 and CDR2 sequences are SGHRS and YFSETQ. The CDR3 DNA follows: TGCGCCAGCAGCCCGGGACTAGCGGTCGCAGAGACCCAGTACTTC. It encodes CASSPGLAVAETQYF.

The V gene is TRBV4-3, the J gene TRBJ2-3, with TRBD2 matching over 8 bases. Germline CDR1 and CDR2: LGHNA and YSLEER. V shed 4 bases, J shed 5 bases, and the junction held 14 bases outside the gene matches. The CDR3 has 17 amino acids. The CDR3 loop reads CASSPRSGLARGDTQYF. As DNA, the CDR3 is TGCGCCAGCAGCCCCCGGTCCGGACTAGCAAGGGGAGATACGCAGTATTTT.

This sequence joins TRBV15 and TRBJ2-4; the D is unclear. The CDR3 contains 15 residues. The germline gives CDR1 LNHNV, CDR2 YYDKDF (reference sequence). Deletions cut 3 bases from V and 6 bases from J, with 15 bases between. The CDR3 DNA follows: TGTGCCACCAGCAGGACCAGTCCGGGCCGAAACATTCAGTACTTC. The encoded protein is CATSRTSPGRNIQYF.

The rearrangement links TRBV28 to TRBJ1-5; TRBD1 agrees at 11 bases. The V segment lost 4 bases and the J segment 5 bases; nucleotides outside the gene matches: 7. This CDR3 spans 16 amino acids. Per the germline V gene, CDR1 is MDHEN and CDR2 is SYDVKM. The CDR3 DNA reads TGTGCCAGCAGTTCGCCTCGGACAGGGGGCTATCAGCCCCAGCATTTT. Amino acids: CASSSPRTGGYQPQHF.

The V and J genes are TRBV5-1 and TRBJ1-2, with D possibly being TRBD1 (6 bases). Germline lookup yields CDR1 SGHRS and CDR2 YFSETQ. The CDR3 covers 14 residues. V was shortened by 3 bases and J by 3 bases, with 12 bases between the two germline ends. The CDR3 is CASSSIPGDYGYTF. CDR3 sequence (DNA): TGCGCCAGCAGCTCGATTCCAGGGGACTATGGCTACACCTTC.

J is TRBJ2-3 and V is TRBV11-3, with 14 bases aligning to TRBD2. The V segment lost 5 bases and the J segment 3 bases; nucleotides outside the gene matches: 4. Germline CDR1 and CDR2: SGHNT and YENEEA. This CDR3 is built from 16 residues. CDR3 coding DNA: TGTGCCAGCAGCAGGGGGACTAGCGGGAGAACAGATACGCAGTATTTT. This encodes CASSRGTSGRTDTQYF.

This clone showed up just once. The chain joins TRBV7-2 to TRBJ1-1, with D possibly TRBD1 on 5 matching bases. CDR3 length: 15 amino acids. The germline CDR1 and CDR2 sequences are SGHTA and FQGNSA. V was cut by 1 base and J by 6 bases, with 15 bases left in between. CDR3 loop: CASSLVGAAVSEAFF. The CDR3 region has the DNA TGTGCCAGCAGCTTAGTTGGGGCGGCGGTCTCTGAAGCTTTCTTT.

The J gene is TRBJ1-2, the V gene TRBV19; TRBD1 aligns across 8 bases. Per the germline V gene, CDR1 is LNHDA and CDR2 is SQIVND (reference sequence). Trimming took 6 bases from V and 4 from J; bases not matched to a gene: 7. This CDR3 region has 14 residues. The CDR3 is CASRETGESYGYTF. In nucleotides, the CDR3 is TGTGCCAGTAGAGAGACAGGGGAGAGCTATGGCTACACCTTC.

V usage is TRBV3-1 (or the pseudogene TRBV3-2) and J usage is TRBJ2-5, with D perhaps matching TRBD2 (5 bases). The germline V and J ends were trimmed by 4 bases and 3 bases, with 12 bases remaining between them. There are 14 residues in the CDR3. Germline assignment: CDR1 LGHDT and CDR2 YNNKEL (reference sequence). The CDR3 loop is CASSLLAAEETQYF. The CDR3 region has the DNA TGTGCCAGCAGCCTACTGGCAGCGGAAGAGACCCAGTACTTC.

This sequence joins TRBV2 and TRBJ2-5, with TRBD1 matching 11 bases. Germline V gene lookup returns CDR1 SNHLY and CDR2 FYNNEI. After removal of 4 bases from V and 3 bases from J, the junction contained 4 bases not matched to a gene. CDR3 length equals 15 residues. The CDR3 sequence: CASSVRGQGEETQYF. DNA of the CDR3: TGTGCCAGCAGTGTCCGGGGACAGGGGGAAGAGACCCAGTACTTC.

V and J are TRBV6-5 and TRBJ1-3; D gene ambiguous. V was pared by 2 bases and J by 1 base, with 3 bases between. CDR1 and CDR2 from the germline V gene are MNHEY and SVGAGI. CDR3 length: 13 amino acids. For the CDR3, the DNA is TGTGCCAGCAGTTACAGGTCTGGAAACACCATATATTTT. As protein: CASSYRSGNTIYF.

The chain uses TRBV28 and TRBJ1-4; tentatively, D is TRBD1 (5 bases). Trimming took off 6 bases at V and 7 bases at J, with 12 bases between the two ends. CDR3 length: 13 amino acids. Germline V lookup: CDR1 MDHEN, CDR2 SYDVKM. The CDR3 DNA follows: TGTGCCAGCAGGCAGGGAGGAGGTGAAAAACTGTTTTTT. Translating gives CASRQGGGEKLFF.

This clone was recorded once. V usage is TRBV12-3 or TRBV12-4 and J usage is TRBJ1-2, with D possibly TRBD1 on 5 matching bases. Trimming shortened V by 6 bases and J by 3 bases, and 8 bases separated the two germline ends. The CDR3 is 12 amino acids. The CDR3 is CASSMGDYGYTF. The DNA for the CDR3 is TGTGCCAGCAGCATGGGGGACTATGGCTACACCTTC.

V and J are TRBV10-3 and TRBJ2-5; D is uncertain. CDR1 and CDR2 from the germline V gene are ENHRY and SYGVKD. Trimming shortened V by 0 bases and J by 5 bases, and 10 bases separated the two germline ends. This CDR3 comprises 14 residues. The CDR3 spells CAISESIGFETQYF. The CDR3 DNA reads as TGTGCCATCAGTGAGTCGATAGGTTTCGAGACCCAGTACTTC.

The J gene is TRBJ2-7, the V gene TRBV20-1, with D perhaps assigned TRBD1 or TRBD2 (5 bases each). The V end lost 7 bases, the J end lost 5 bases, and 12 bases lay between the germline ends. This CDR3 region has 11 residues. Looked up from germline, CDR1 is DFQATT and CDR2 is SNEGSKA (reference sequence). The CDR3 DNA follows: TGCAGTGGGAGTGGGGGAAACGAGCAGTACTTC. Translation: CSGSGGNEQYF.

This chain connects TRBV2 to TRBJ2-2; the D is unclear. V was trimmed by 4 bases and J by 5 bases, leaving 11 bases between them. This CDR3 region has 14 residues. From germline, CDR1 is SNHLY and CDR2 FYNNEI. In nucleotides, the CDR3 is TGTGCCAGCAGTGGGGATAGCCGTACCGGGGAGCTGTTTTTT. Translating gives CASSGDSRTGELFF.